This paragraph covers one T cell receptor beta chain sequence. At one end, the junction sequence differs from germline, possibly due to a read error. The sample belongs to a study of tumor-infiltrating lymphocytes in primary liver carcinoma. The researchers produced TCR beta cDNA from approximately 540 ng total RNA with a constant-region primer. Slightly modified ARM-PCR served as the procedure for the TCR beta libraries. These libraries came from three rounds of nested multiplex PCR. Rounds one and two of PCR, each of 10 cycles, were primed with TRBV1-TRBV30 forward primers and a C-beta reverse primer. TCRdb reprocessed the multiplex PCR reads with MiXCR, giving one entry per CDR3 protein. This table has approximately 310,000 distinct CDR3 sequences, 65% appearing once. Extraction also yielded germline DNA, while blood RNA was obtained from unsorted whole blood. The CDR3 is made up of 14 amino acids. Germline-derived CDR1 and CDR2 are SGHNT and YENEEA.

The sequence came from a man aged 40-50 years with primary liver carcinoma and hepatitis B virus infection. This sequence joins TRBV11-3 and TRBJ2-2; maybe TRBD2 (5 bases). The sample consisted of peripheral blood. The CDR3 nucleotides are TGTGACAGCAGCTTAAAGGCGAACACCGGGGAGCTGTTTTTC. Encoded protein: CDSSLKANTGELFF.